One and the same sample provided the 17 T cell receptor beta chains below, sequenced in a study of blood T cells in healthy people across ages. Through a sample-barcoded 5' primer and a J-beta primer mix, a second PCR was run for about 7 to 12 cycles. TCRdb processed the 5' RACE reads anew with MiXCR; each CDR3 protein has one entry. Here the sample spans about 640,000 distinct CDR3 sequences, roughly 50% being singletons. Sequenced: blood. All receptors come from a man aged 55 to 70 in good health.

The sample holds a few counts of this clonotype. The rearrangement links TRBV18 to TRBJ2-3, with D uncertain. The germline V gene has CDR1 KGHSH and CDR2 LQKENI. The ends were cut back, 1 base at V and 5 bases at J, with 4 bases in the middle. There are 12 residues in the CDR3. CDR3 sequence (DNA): TGTGCCAGCTCACCACGGGAAGATACGCAGTATTTT. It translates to CASSPREDTQYF.

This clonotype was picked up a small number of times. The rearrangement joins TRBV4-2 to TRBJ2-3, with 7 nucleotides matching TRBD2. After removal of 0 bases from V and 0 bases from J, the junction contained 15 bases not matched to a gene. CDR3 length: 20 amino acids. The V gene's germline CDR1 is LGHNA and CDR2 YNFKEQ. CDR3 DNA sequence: TGTGCCAGCAGCCAAGATGTCTACCGAGGGCCTAGCGGAAGCACAGATACGCAGTATTTT. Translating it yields CASSQDVYRGPSGSTDTQYF.

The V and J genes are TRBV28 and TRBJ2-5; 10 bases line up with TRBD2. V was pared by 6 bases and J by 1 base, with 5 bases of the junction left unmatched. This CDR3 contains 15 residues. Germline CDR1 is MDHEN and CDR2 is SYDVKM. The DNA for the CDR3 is TGTGCCAGCAGCAAGCGGGGGGGCCTCCAAGAGACCCAGTACTTC. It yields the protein CASSKRGGLQETQYF.

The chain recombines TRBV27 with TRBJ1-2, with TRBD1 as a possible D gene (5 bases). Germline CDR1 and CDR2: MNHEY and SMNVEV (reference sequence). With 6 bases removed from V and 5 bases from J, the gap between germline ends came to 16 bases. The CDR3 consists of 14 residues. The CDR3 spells CASRSTGTEYGYTF. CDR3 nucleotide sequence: TGTGCCAGCAGGAGTACCGGGACGGAGTATGGCTACACCTTC.

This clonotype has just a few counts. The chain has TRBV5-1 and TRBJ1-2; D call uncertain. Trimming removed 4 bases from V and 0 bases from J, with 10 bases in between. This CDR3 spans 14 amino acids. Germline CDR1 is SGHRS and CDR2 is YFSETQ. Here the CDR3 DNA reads TGCGCCAGCAGCGCCGACGCGTCTAACTATGGCTACACCTTC. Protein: CASSADASNYGYTF.

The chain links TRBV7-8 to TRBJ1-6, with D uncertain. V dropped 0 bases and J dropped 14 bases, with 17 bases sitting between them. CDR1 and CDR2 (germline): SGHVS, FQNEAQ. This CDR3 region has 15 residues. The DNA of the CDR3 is TGTGCCAGCAGCTTAGCGCTCGTTACAATAGATTCCCTCCACTTT. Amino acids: CASSLALVTIDSLHF.

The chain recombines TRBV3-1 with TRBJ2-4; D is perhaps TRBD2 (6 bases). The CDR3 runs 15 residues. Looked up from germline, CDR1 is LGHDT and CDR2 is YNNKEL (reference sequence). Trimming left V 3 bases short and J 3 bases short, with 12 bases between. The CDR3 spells CASSQGLIGKNIQYF. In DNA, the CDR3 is TGTGCCAGCAGCCAGGGACTGATTGGCAAAAACATTCAGTACTTC. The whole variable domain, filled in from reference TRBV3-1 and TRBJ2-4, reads DTAVSQTPKYLVTQMGNDKSIKCEQNLGHDTMYWYKQDSKKFLKIMFSYNNKELIINETVPNRFSPKSPDKAHLNLHINSLELGDSAVYFCASSQGLIGKNIQYFGAGTRLSVL.

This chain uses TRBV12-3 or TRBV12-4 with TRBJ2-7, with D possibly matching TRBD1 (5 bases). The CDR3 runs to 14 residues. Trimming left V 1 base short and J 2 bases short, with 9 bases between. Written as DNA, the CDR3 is TGTGCCAGCAGTTTAGGGACAAAAGCCTACGAGCAGTACTTC. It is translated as CASSLGTKAYEQYF.

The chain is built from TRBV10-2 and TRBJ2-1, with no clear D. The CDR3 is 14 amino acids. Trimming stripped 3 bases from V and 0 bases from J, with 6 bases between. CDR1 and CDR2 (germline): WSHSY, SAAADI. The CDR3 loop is CASSDPSSYNEQFF. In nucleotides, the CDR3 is TGCGCCAGCAGTGACCCGAGCTCCTACAATGAGCAGTTCTTC.

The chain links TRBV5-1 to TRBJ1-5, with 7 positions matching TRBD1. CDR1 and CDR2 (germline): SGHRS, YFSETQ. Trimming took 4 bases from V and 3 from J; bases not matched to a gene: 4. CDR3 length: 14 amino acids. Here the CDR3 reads CASSTGQLNQPQHF. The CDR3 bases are TGCGCCAGCAGCACGGGACAGCTCAATCAGCCCCAGCATTTT. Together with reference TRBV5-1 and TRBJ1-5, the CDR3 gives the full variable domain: KAGVTQTPRYLIKTRGQQVTLSCSPISGHRSVSWYQQTPGQGLQFLFEYFSETQRNKGNFPGRFSGRQFSNSRSEMNVSTLELGDSALYLCASSTGQLNQPQHFGDGTRLSIL.

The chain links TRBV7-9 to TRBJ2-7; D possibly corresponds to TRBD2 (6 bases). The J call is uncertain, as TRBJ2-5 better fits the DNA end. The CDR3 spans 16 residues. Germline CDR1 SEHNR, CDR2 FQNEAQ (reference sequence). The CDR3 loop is CASSLFGGNRSETQYF. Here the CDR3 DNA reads TGTGCCAGCAGCTTATTTGGGGGGAATCGTTCCGAGACCCAGTACTTC.

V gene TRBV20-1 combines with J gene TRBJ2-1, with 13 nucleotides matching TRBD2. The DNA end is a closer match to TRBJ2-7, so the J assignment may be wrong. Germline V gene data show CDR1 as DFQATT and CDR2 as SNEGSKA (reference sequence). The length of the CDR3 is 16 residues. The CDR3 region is CSARSGLAGAYNEQYF. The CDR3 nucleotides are TGCAGTGCTAGATCCGGACTAGCGGGAGCCTACAATGAGCAGTACTTC.

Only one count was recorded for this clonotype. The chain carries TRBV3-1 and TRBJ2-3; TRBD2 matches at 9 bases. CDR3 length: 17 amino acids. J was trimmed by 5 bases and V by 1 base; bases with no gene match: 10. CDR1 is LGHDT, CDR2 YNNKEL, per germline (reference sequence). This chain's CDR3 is CASSQVADSGGEDTQYF. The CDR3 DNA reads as TGTGCCAGCAGCCAAGTCGCCGATAGCGGGGGAGAAGATACGCAGTATTTT.

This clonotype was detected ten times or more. CDR3 region: CASSGGVGTSRYF. CDR3 in DNA: TGTGCCAGCAGCGGAGGGGTAGGGACTAGCCGGTACTTC. The chain couples TRBV7-2 to TRBJ2-5; 9 bases align to TRBD2. Germline trimming cut 5 bases from V and 13 bases from J; bases unmatched to any gene: 11. This CDR3 spans 13 amino acids. Germline CDR1 is SGHTA and CDR2 is FQGNSA.

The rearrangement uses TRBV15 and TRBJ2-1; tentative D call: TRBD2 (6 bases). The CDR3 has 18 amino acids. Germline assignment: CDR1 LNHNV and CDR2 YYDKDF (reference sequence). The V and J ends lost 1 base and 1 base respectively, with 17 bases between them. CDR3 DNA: TGTGCCACCAGCAGAGGGGGAGCGGGTCGGGGGTCCTACAATGAGCAGTTCTTC. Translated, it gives CATSRGGAGRGSYNEQFF.

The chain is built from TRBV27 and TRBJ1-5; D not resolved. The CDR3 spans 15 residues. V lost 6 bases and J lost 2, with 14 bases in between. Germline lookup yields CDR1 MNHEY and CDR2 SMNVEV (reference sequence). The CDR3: CASSREGYGNQPQHF. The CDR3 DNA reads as TGTGCCAGCAGCCGGGAGGGCTACGGCAATCAGCCCCAGCATTTT.

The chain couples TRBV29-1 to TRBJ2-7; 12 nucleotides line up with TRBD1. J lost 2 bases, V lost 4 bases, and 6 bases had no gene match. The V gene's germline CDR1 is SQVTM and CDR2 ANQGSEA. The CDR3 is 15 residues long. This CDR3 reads CSVVAGQGATYEQYF. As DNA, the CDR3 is TGCAGCGTTGTCGCGGGACAGGGGGCGACCTACGAGCAGTACTTC.